This T cell receptor beta chain was observed in a study of T cell responses to AZD1222 COVID-19 vaccine. Whole-study results and caveats: It should be noted that donors were predominantly white British and more often female, and clonal diversity was possibly underestimated. There were repertoire samples only from the period after the peak T cell response.

As regards this clone: Antigen: not known.

The repertoire was sequenced with immunoSEQ multiplex PCR; TCRdb's copy has only in-frame clones and lacks some. The table records 150,000 to 200,000 clones, roughly 90% of them present only once. CDR1 KGHSH and CDR2 LQKENI come from the germline V gene. The CDR3 sequence is 12 residues long. V lost 3 bases to trimming and J lost 9 bases, with 9 bases between them. The TCR was taken from an adult in good health. The chain is built from TRBV18 and TRBJ2-1; D call uncertain. Sequenced material: peripheral blood, taken on day 0 of AZD1222 vaccination. The CDR3 nucleotides read TGTGCCAGCTCACCGTCCAGCACTGAGCAGTTCTTC. It encodes CASSPSSTEQFF.